This TCR beta chain originates from a study of blood T cell repertoires in COVID-19. The overall study: There were acute and convalescent COVID-19 samples, and they came from the United States, Italy and Spain. In each case, the material was cDNA or gDNA derived from T cells, B-cell-depleted T cells, or PBMCs.

In the original processing: By means of reference gene primer amplification, nucleated cell counts were estimated. The table came from immunoSEQ multiplex PCR; TCRdb's copy has only in-frame clones and leaves some out. The DNA was the basis for D and trimming; V, J and clone size are from that table. The top ten hold roughly 17% of the sample, which has roughly 100,000 clones, more than 70% seen once. This CDR3 has 15 residues. J lost 5 bases, V lost 0 bases, and 7 bases had no gene match. Germline V gene lookup returns CDR1 SGDLS and CDR2 YYNGEE. The V gene is TRBV9, the J gene TRBJ2-7, with 8 bases lining up with TRBD2. This clonotype was obtained from a human donor in a cohort sampled during active COVID-19. The sample taken for sequencing was peripheral blood. The CDR3 loop reads CASSVAGGGFNEQYF. The CDR3 DNA reads as TGTGCCAGCAGCGTAGCTGGCGGGGGGTTCAACGAGCAGTACTTC.